The sample holds many counts of the clone carrying this TCR beta chain. Its antigen is currently unknown. A much larger clone differs by one base, so this may be a read error. This entry is derived from a study of blood T cells in healthy people across ages. The study's findings and limits: Long-lived and aged donors differed, with more naive CD4+ cells and higher diversity in the long-lived.

The use of a sample-barcoded 5' primer and a J-beta primer mix characterized a second PCR of about 7 to 12 cycles. TCRdb redid the calling of the 5' RACE reads with MiXCR, one entry per CDR3 protein. This table has roughly 640,000 distinct CDR3 sequences, approximately 30% appearing once. J gave up 11 bases and V 3 bases, and 11 bases lay outside the gene matches. This CDR3 spans 13 amino acids. The germline V gene encodes CDR1 DFQATT and CDR2 SNEGSKA (reference sequence). The chain uses TRBV20-1 and TRBJ2-5; 8 positions agree with TRBD2. This clonotype was sampled from a woman aged 80 or over in good health. The specimen sequenced was blood. The CDR3 loop reads CSASRTSQGEQYF. In DNA form, the CDR3 reads TGCAGTGCTAGTAGGACTAGCCAGGGTGAGCAGTACTTC.